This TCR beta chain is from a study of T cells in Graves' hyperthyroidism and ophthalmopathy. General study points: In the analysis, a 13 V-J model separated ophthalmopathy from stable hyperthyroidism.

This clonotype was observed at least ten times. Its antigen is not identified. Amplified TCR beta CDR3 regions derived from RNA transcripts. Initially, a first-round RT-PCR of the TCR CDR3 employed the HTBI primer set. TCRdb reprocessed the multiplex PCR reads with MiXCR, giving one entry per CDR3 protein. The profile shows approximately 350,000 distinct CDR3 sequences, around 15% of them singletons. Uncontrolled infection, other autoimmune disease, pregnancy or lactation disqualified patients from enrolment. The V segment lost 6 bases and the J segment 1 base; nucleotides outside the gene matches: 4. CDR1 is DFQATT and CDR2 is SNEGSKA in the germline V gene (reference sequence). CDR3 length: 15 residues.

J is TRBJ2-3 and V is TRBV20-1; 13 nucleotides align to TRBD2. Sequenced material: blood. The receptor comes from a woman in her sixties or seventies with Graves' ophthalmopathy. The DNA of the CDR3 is TGCAGTGCCCAGACTAGCGGGAGGCGCACAGATACGCAGTATTTT. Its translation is CSAQTSGRRTDTQYF.